A single T cell receptor (beta chain) is shown here with its context. The antigen remains unidentified. CDR1 and CDR2 from the germline V gene are LGHDT and YNNKEL (reference sequence). J gave up 6 bases and V 2 bases, and 6 bases lay outside the gene matches. The CDR3 has 15 amino acids. Samples came from axillary lymph nodes draining the breast cancer. This entry comes from a study of breast tumors, draining lymph nodes, adjacent tissues. Study-wide results and limits: Tumor T cell lymph node origin was a supported hypothesis, not proven. Tumor TCR diversity was below lymph nodes but above nontumor tissue. Tumor and nontumor repertoires were significantly more similar in luminal-like than in basal-like breast cancer. Data fit most tumor T cells coming from lymph node, expanding in tumor.

TCRdb processed the multiplex PCR reads anew with MiXCR; each CDR3 protein has one entry. The table records about 140,000 distinct CDR3 sequences, 20% to 25% of them present only once. This receptor was taken from a female donor with breast cancer. Some clones in this sample may be carry-over from other donors' samples. Sequencing used axillary lymph node tissue. This chain links TRBV3-1 with TRBJ2-3; 9 bases map to TRBD2. In nucleotides, the CDR3 is TGTGCCAGCAGCCAACTTAGCGGGAGTCGGGATACGCAGTATTTT. Protein sequence: CASSQLSGSRDTQYF.